One and the same sample provided the 18 T cell receptor beta chains below, sequenced in a study of blood T cell repertoires in COVID-19. TCRdb's copy holds only in-frame clones and misses some; the assay was immunoSEQ multiplex PCR. Counted here are 200,000 or so clones, 75% to 90% occurring once; the ten biggest clones make up roughly 3.7%. Sample: PBMCs or T cells enriched from blood (not recorded which). These receptors were collected from a woman under 30 in a cohort exposed to, infected with or recovered from COVID-19 (not recorded which).

The rearrangement joins TRBV7-8 to TRBJ2-7; 15 bases agree with TRBD2. J was trimmed by 4 bases and V by 1 base; bases with no gene match: 2. The CDR3 extends over 16 amino acids. Per germline, CDR1 SGHVS and CDR2 FQNEAQ. CDR3 region: CASSLGTSGGAYEQYF. The CDR3 DNA sequence: TGTGCCAGCAGCTTAGGGACTAGCGGGGGGGCTTACGAGCAGTACTTC.

The rearrangement joins TRBV2 to TRBJ1-6, with a possible D match to TRBD1 (5 bases). V dropped 3 bases and J dropped 10 bases, with 16 bases sitting between them. CDR3 length equals 15 residues. Germline CDR1 SNHLY, CDR2 FYNNEI. CDR3 protein: CASSETDLLGSPLHF. CDR3 nucleotide sequence: TGTGCCAGCAGTGAGACAGATCTCTTAGGCTCACCCCTCCACTTT.

This clone was observed a handful of times. The chain links TRBV18 to TRBJ1-1; D is unclear. Trimming cost V 3 bases and J 5 bases, with 13 bases left between them. The CDR3 contains 14 residues. The germline gives CDR1 KGHSH, CDR2 LQKENI. The CDR3 coding sequence is TGTGCCAGCTCACCCGGGCGGGCGGGGACTGAAGCTTTCTTT. Translation: CASSPGRAGTEAFF.

The chain has TRBV7-2 and TRBJ1-5; D gene uncertain. Between the trimmed V and J ends, which lost 4 bases and 15 bases, there was a span of 16 bases. Germline V lookup: CDR1 SGHTA, CDR2 FQGNSA. This CDR3 is built from 12 residues. DNA for the CDR3: TGTGCCAGCAGCTCTCCGCTCGGTTACTGGCATTTT. Protein sequence: CASSSPLGYWHF.

This chain links TRBV6-5 with TRBJ2-1; D unresolved. Per the germline V gene, CDR1 is MNHEY and CDR2 is SVGAGI. The V and J ends lost 5 bases and 0 bases respectively, with 8 bases between them. The length of the CDR3 is 14 residues. The CDR3 bases are TGTGCCAGCAGTCCACAGAGCTCCTACAATGAGCAGTTCTTC. Translated, it gives CASSPQSSYNEQFF.

The chain recombines TRBV18 with TRBJ1-1; D not certain. CDR1 KGHSH and CDR2 LQKENI come from the germline V gene. The CDR3 runs to 14 residues. Trimming removed 3 bases at V and 4 bases at J, with 12 bases between. CDR3 residues: CASSPSFVVTEAFF. The DNA for the CDR3 is TGTGCCAGCTCACCGAGTTTTGTTGTCACTGAAGCTTTCTTT.

The rearrangement uses TRBV5-6 and TRBJ2-7; TRBD1 matches 8 bases. The V gene's germline CDR1 is SGHDT and CDR2 YYEEEE. The CDR3 totals 13 residues. V was pared by 4 bases and J by 4 bases, with 4 bases of the junction left unmatched. CDR3 sequence (DNA): TGTGCCAGCAGCCCAGGGGGCGGTTACGAGCAGTACTTC. This sequence encodes CASSPGGGYEQYF.

This clone was recorded only once. The chain recombines TRBV3-1 (or the pseudogene TRBV3-2) with TRBJ2-2; D is possibly TRBD2 (6 bases). The CDR3 loop spans 14 amino acids. Trimming removed 4 bases from V and 6 bases from J, with 12 bases in between. Looked up from germline, CDR1 is LGHDT and CDR2 is YNNKEL (reference sequence). The CDR3 is CASSPVGEAGELFF. The CDR3 DNA follows: TGTGCCAGCAGCCCCGTAGGGGAGGCCGGGGAGCTGTTTTTT.

In this sample, this clone turned up once. The V gene is TRBV25-1, the J gene TRBJ2-3; TRBD2 aligns across 14 bases. Germline V gene data show CDR1 as MGHDK and CDR2 as SYGVNS. V gave up 8 bases and J gave up 2 bases; unmatched junction bases: 6. There are 16 residues in the CDR3. In DNA, the CDR3 is TGTGCCAGCTTTGGACTAGCGGGGGGCTACACAGATACGCAGTATTTT. Residues: CASFGLAGGYTDTQYF.

The J gene is TRBJ2-1, the V gene TRBV7-6; 10 bases match TRBD2. The CDR3 consists of 15 residues. The germline gives CDR1 SGHVS, CDR2 FNYEAQ. The junction had 5 bases not matched to a gene; V was cut back by 5 bases and J by 4 bases. The CDR3 spells CASSTTSGAYNEQFF. The CDR3 DNA sequence: TGTGCCAGCAGCACCACTAGCGGGGCTTACAATGAGCAGTTCTTC.

This clone appeared once. The chain links TRBV6-5 to TRBJ1-2, with 10 bases matching TRBD1. CDR1 is MNHEY and CDR2 is SVGAGI in the germline V gene. This CDR3 region has 12 residues. V lost 10 bases to trimming and J lost 8 bases; unmatched junction nucleotides: 7. CDR3 in DNA: TGTGCCACCGGGACAGGGGCTTTCGGCTACACCTTC. It yields the protein CATGTGAFGYTF.

The chain couples TRBV4-2 to TRBJ1-1; D is possibly TRBD1 (6 bases). Germline V lookup: CDR1 LGHNA, CDR2 YNFKEQ. Trimming stripped 1 base from V and 9 bases from J, with 18 bases between. This CDR3 region has 15 residues. CDR3 region: CASSQAGTGFSQAFF. The CDR3 DNA follows: TGTGCCAGCAGCCAAGCCGGAACAGGGTTTAGTCAAGCTTTCTTT.

This clone showed up just once. CDR3 residues: CASSPRVGGGETQYF. The CDR3 DNA sequence: TGTGCCAGCTCGCCCCGGGTCGGAGGCGGTGAGACCCAGTACTTC. The chain employs TRBV18 and TRBJ2-5, with D possibly matching TRBD2 (5 bases). Germline CDR1 and CDR2: KGHSH and LQKENI. Trimming removed 6 bases from V and 5 bases from J, with 19 bases in between. The CDR3 length is 15 residues.

V usage is TRBV7-9 and J usage is TRBJ2-7; 15 positions match TRBD2. This CDR3 has 19 residues. Germline V gives CDR1 SEHNR, CDR2 FQNEAQ (reference sequence). V lost 2 bases, J lost 0 bases, and 8 bases stayed unmatched. The CDR3 DNA reads TGTGCCAGCAGCTTACGCGGGACTAGCGGGAGGAAGAGCTCCTACGAGCAGTACTTC. Its protein product is CASSLRGTSGRKSSYEQYF. Supplemented by reference TRBV7-9 and TRBJ2-7, the full variable domain reads DTGVSQNPRHKITKRGQNVTFRCDPISEHNRLYWYRQTLGQGPEFLTYFQNEAQLEKSRLLSDRFSAERPKGSFSTLEIQRTEQGDSAMYLCASSLRGTSGRKSSYEQYFGPGTRLTVT.

The chain recombines TRBV5-1 with TRBJ1-3, with unresolved D. The CDR3 runs 15 residues. Trimming took off 2 bases at V and 0 bases at J, with 9 bases between the two ends. The germline gives CDR1 SGHRS, CDR2 YFSETQ. This CDR3 reads CASSLNQNSGNTIYF. CDR3 bases: TGCGCCAGCAGCTTAAATCAAAACTCTGGAAACACCATATATTTT.

CDR3 sequence reads: CASSLEGLSYNEQFF. The DNA of the CDR3 is TGTGCCAGCAGCTTGGAAGGACTCTCCTACAATGAGCAGTTCTTC. The chain joins TRBV5-6 to TRBJ2-1; possibly TRBD2 for D (5 bases). Germline V CDR1 and CDR2: SGHDT, YYEEEE. The CDR3 loop spans 15 amino acids. V dropped 0 bases and J dropped 0 bases, with 7 bases sitting between them.

This chain joins TRBV20-1 and TRBJ1-2; D possibly corresponds to TRBD1 (5 bases). CDR3 length: 14 amino acids. The ends were cut back, 3 bases at V and 6 bases at J, with 17 bases in the middle. Germline V gene lookup returns CDR1 DFQATT and CDR2 SNEGSKA (reference sequence). CDR3 amino acids: CSASVLWGVNGYTF. The CDR3 DNA reads TGCAGTGCTAGTGTTTTGTGGGGGGTGAATGGCTACACCTTC.

This chain joins TRBV11-2 and TRBJ2-1; maybe TRBD1 (6 bases). V was shortened by 5 bases and J by 3 bases, with 17 bases between the two germline ends. Germline CDR1 and CDR2: SGHAT and FQNNGV. The CDR3 is made up of 16 amino acids. The CDR3 DNA is TGTGCCAGCAGCCCGATCGACAGGACGATCTACAATGAGCAGTTCTTC. Translated, it gives CASSPIDRTIYNEQFF.